This entry concerns a single T cell receptor beta chain. Its antigen target is currently unknown. Per-base qualities were not stored, and no clone one base away is much larger. Germline trimming amounts to 2 bases on V and 2 bases on J, with 4 as the count of junction bases outside the gene matches. Reading the germline V gene gives CDR1 KGHSH and CDR2 LQKENI. Including cysteine and phenylalanine, the CDR3 has 15 amino acids. Here the CDR3 DNA is all that survives: 45 bases in frame from base 1. The data originate from a study of human T cells and chemical hapten exposure (dated by TCRdb to the early 2020s). Regarding the complete study: Libraries were pooled for sequencing, and variation in per-sample TCR yields was attributed mainly to small differences in library volumes within the pool. This study followed changes in the peripheral blood TCR repertoire in vivo during primary and secondary sensitization of alopecia patients to the hapten diphenylcyclopropenone (DPC). Each blood RNA sample was used to sequence both TCR alpha and TCR beta chains.

Libraries came from 5' RACE. TCRdb shows the sequencer as Illumina MiSeq. During library preparation, unique molecular identifiers were attached to individual cDNA molecules so that TCRs could be counted in a quantitative, reproducible way. As for the authors' bioinformatics: A median of about 89,000 TCRs per sample was observed, with a range of roughly 20,000 to 700,000. The Decombinator software suite was used to annotate V, J and CDR3 in the TCR reads. For PS versus PT1 abundance plots, all samples were subsampled to the same number of TCRs (28,000). Expanded TCRs were defined as absent before sensitization and observed at least eight times at the 2-week time point. TCRdb reprocessing: public reads trimmed at Q25 with fastp, clones called with MiXCR, in-frame beta chains kept. Rows are unified per CDR3 protein, each entry keeping the most common DNA and genes. The V and J calls come from TCRdb's annotation, not from the publication. The sample has 70,000 to 85,000 distinct CDR3 sequences on record, about 15% of them singletons. 6.5% to 7% of the sample is taken by the ten largest.

Total RNA was extracted from unfractionated whole blood collected in Tempus Blood RNA tubes. Four or five healthy volunteers acted as controls for TCR sequencing and had blood drawn at day 0, 2 weeks and 6 weeks. Overall results and qualifications from the work: After repeated subsampling, changes were observed in the strength of the expansion versus patch-test correlation and in the threshold at which the correlation became significant. No change with DPC sensitization was found in the number of TCRs above 1 in 1000 frequency, and no evidence of global repertoire structure alterations was found.

The TCR sequence derives from a female donor in good health. This receptor chain uses TRBV18 and TRBJ2-5; the central 8 bases match TRBD1. The DNA sequence is as follows: TGTGCCAGCTCACCATTACAGGGGGGACAAGAGACCCAGTACTTC. This is translated as CASSPLQGGQETQYF.